The clone carrying this T cell receptor beta chain was detected only a few times. Assay used: immunoSEQ multiplex PCR; TCRdb lists only in-frame clones, some missing. The repertoire holds more than 200,000 clones, 83% seen once, with about 2.5% in the top ten. Looked up from germline, CDR1 is SGHRS and CDR2 is YFSETQ. The ends were cut back, 0 bases at V and 3 bases at J, with 12 bases in the middle. This CDR3 is 15 amino acids long. The data derive from a study of blood T cell repertoires in COVID-19. The rearrangement links TRBV5-1 to TRBJ1-2; tentatively, D is TRBD1 (6 bases). Sequencing used peripheral blood. This TCR derives from a woman in her thirties or forties with active or convalescent COVID-19. The chain's CDR3 is CASSLGQVGYYGYTF. The CDR3, as DNA: TGCGCCAGCAGCTTGGGACAGGTTGGGTACTATGGCTACACCTTC. Combining the CDR3 with reference TRBV5-1 and TRBJ1-2 gives the whole variable domain KAGVTQTPRYLIKTRGQQVTLSCSPISGHRSVSWYQQTPGQGLQFLFEYFSETQRNKGNFPGRFSGRQFSNSRSEMNVSTLELGDSALYLCASSLGQVGYYGYTFGSGTRLTVV.